This T cell receptor (beta chain) stems from a study of cytomegalovirus exposure and HLA in healthy donors. Overall study findings and caveats: Only CMV serostatus was available as immune exposure information.

The PCR contained 60 Vbeta and 13 Jbeta primers. Sequenced by immunoSEQ multiplex PCR; TCRdb stores in-frame clones only, minus some. The top ten hold 10% to 15% of the sample, which has 150,000 to 170,000 clones, about 80% seen once. Trimming stripped 3 bases from V and 2 bases from J, with 4 bases between. Germline lookup yields CDR1 GTSNPN and CDR2 SVGIG (reference sequence). This CDR3 spans 11 amino acids. In regard to this clone: The antigen is unknown. The same CDR3 arises from other DNA sequences in this sample as well.

The J gene is TRBJ2-5, the V gene TRBV30; D gene unclear. Material for sequencing was PBMCs. This TCR was recovered from a man aged 25-40 years in good health and CMV-seropositive. CDR3 region: CAWSTQETQYF. In DNA form, the CDR3 reads TGTGCCTGGAGCACACAAGAGACCCAGTACTTC.